A selection of T cell receptor beta chains follows, all from one sample in a study of blood T cell repertoires in COVID-19. Measured with immunoSEQ multiplex PCR; TCRdb has only the in-frame clones, and not every one. The table lists 250,000 or so clones, about 91% of them singletons. Sequenced material: peripheral blood. These receptors all stem from a woman in her thirties or forties who had recovered from COVID-19. CDR3s include the opening cysteine and the closing phenylalanine or tryptophan. A D gene is named only where the DNA matches it firmly. A row's size may be missing; if present it is once, few, many or a size class.

d_gene	v_gene	j_gene	abundance	CDR3aa	CDR3nt
-	TRBV5-5	TRBJ2-2	once	CASSLFFKRDTGELFF	TGTGCCAGCAGCCTATTCTTCAAGAGGGACACCGGGGAGCTGTTTTTT
TRBD2	TRBV4-3	TRBJ2-1	-	CASSQGMTSGSYNEQFF	TGCGCCAGCAGCCAAGGAATGACTAGCGGCTCCTACAATGAGCAGTTCTTC
-	TRBV7-2	TRBJ2-5	-	CASSFSLGETQYF	TGTGCCAGCAGCTTCTCTCTAGGTGAGACCCAGTACTTC
TRBD2	TRBV6-1	TRBJ2-1	-	CASSEARRGGNNEQFF	TGTGCCAGCAGTGAAGCACGACGGGGGGGAAACAATGAGCAGTTCTTC
TRBD1	TRBV4-3	TRBJ2-2	-	CASSQVYRLPGGIAGELFF	TGCGCCAGCAGCCAAGTGTATAGGTTGCCAGGGGGAATCGCCGGGGAGCTGTTTTTT
TRBD1	TRBV9	TRBJ2-7	-	CASSVGGTGLSYEQYF	TGTGCCAGCAGCGTAGGGGGGACAGGACTTTCCTACGAGCAGTACTTC
-	TRBV20-1	TRBJ1-3	-	CSAGGGNTIYF	TGCAGTGCTGGGGGGGGAAACACCATATATTTT
TRBD1	TRBV12-3/TRBV12-4	TRBJ1-6	-	CASTGTGVSPLHF	TGTGCCAGCACCGGGACAGGGGTTTCACCCCTCCACTTT
-	TRBV7-2	TRBJ1-1	-	CASSLSGYTEAFF	TGTGCCAGCAGCTTATCAGGTTACACTGAAGCTTTCTTT
-	TRBV9	TRBJ2-7	few	CASSPGRGYEQYF	TGTGCCAGCAGCCCAGGCAGGGGCTACGAGCAGTACTTC
TRBD2	TRBV5-1	TRBJ2-3	-	CASSLVLAGESDTQYF	TGCGCCAGCAGCTTGGTTTTAGCGGGAGAATCAGATACGCAGTATTTT
TRBD1	TRBV10-1	TRBJ2-1	-	CASTPGQGEEEQFF	TGCGCCAGCACCCCGGGACAGGGGGAGGAAGAGCAGTTCTTC
-	TRBV9	TRBJ1-3	-	CASSNSGSRSGNTIYF	TGTGCCAGCAGCAACTCAGGGTCCCGCTCTGGAAACACCATATATTTT
-	TRBV21-1	TRBJ2-5	-	CASSKAASGDQETQYF	TGTGCCAGCAGCAAGGCTGCTAGCGGGGACCAAGAGACCCAGTACTTC
TRBD2	TRBV24-1	TRBJ2-5	-	CATSDWGSGRPQETQYF	TGTGCCACCAGTGATTGGGGTAGCGGGAGGCCACAAGAGACCCAGTACTTC
TRBD2	TRBV6-2/TRBV6-3	TRBJ2-1	-	CASSRSERGHYNEQFF	TGTGCCAGCAGCCGCTCAGAGCGGGGTCACTACAATGAGCAGTTCTTC
-	TRBV9	TRBJ2-2	-	CASSVELPPLVTNTGELFF	TGTGCCAGCAGCGTAGAGCTCCCCCCCTTAGTGACGAACACCGGGGAGCTGTTTTTT
-	TRBV5-8	TRBJ2-5	-	CASSLARETQYF	TGTGCCAGCAGCTTGGCTCGAGAGACCCAGTACTTC
-	TRBV5-4	TRBJ2-1	once	CASSLDSGSYNEQFF	TGTGCCAGCAGCTTGGACTCGGGGTCCTACAATGAGCAGTTCTTC
-	TRBV24-1	TRBJ1-1	-	CATSEGDWGKAFF	TGTGCCACCAGTGAGGGGGACTGGGGCAAAGCTTTCTTT
-	TRBV3-1/TRBV3-2	TRBJ1-1	-	CASSRQGNTEAFF	TGTGCCAGCAGCCGCCAGGGTAACACTGAAGCTTTCTTT
-	TRBV19	TRBJ2-6	-	CAIAESGANVLTF	TGTGCCATCGCGGAGTCTGGGGCCAACGTCCTGACTTTC
-	TRBV5-1	TRBJ2-3	-	CASTRFGREPTDTQYF	TGCGCCAGCACCAGGTTTGGCAGGGAACCCACAGATACGCAGTATTTT
TRBD1	TRBV2	TRBJ2-2	-	CASRKGQGDTGELFF	TGTGCCAGCAGAAAGGGACAGGGTGACACCGGGGAGCTGTTTTTT
-	TRBV7-6	TRBJ1-2	-	CASSLGGANYGYTF	TGTGCCAGCAGCCTGGGGGGGGCGAACTATGGCTACACCTTC
TRBD2	TRBV19	TRBJ2-3	-	CASSILAGGPDTQYF	TGTGCCAGTAGTATACTAGCGGGAGGGCCAGATACGCAGTATTTT
TRBD1	TRBV7-3	TRBJ2-1	-	CASSPGTGRTEQFF	TGTGCCAGCAGCCCCGGGACAGGGAGGACTGAGCAGTTCTTC
-	TRBV10-1	TRBJ1-4	-	CASSESRGSNEKLFF	TGCGCCAGCAGTGAGTCGAGGGGGTCTAATGAAAAACTGTTTTTT
-	TRBV5-1	TRBJ2-7	-	CASGSDAGIGYEQYF	TGCGCCAGCGGCTCGGACGCGGGAATCGGGTACGAGCAGTACTTC
-	TRBV10-3	TRBJ1-3	-	CARSDGPGNTIYF	TGTGCCCGGTCTGATGGTCCTGGAAACACCATATATTTT
TRBD1	TRBV24-1	TRBJ1-5	-	CATSDDRTGNQPQHF	TGTGCCACCAGTGACGACAGGACAGGGAATCAGCCCCAGCATTTT
TRBD1	TRBV15	TRBJ1-5	once	CATSSLAGQGRSQPQHF	TGTGCCACCAGCAGTCTTGCGGGACAGGGGAGAAGTCAGCCCCAGCATTTT
TRBD2	TRBV5-4	TRBJ2-4	few	CASSLTSGDIQYF	TGTGCCAGCAGCTTAACTAGCGGAGACATTCAGTACTTC
-	TRBV2	TRBJ2-3	-	CASRSGGSTDTQYF	TGTGCCAGCAGGAGTGGCGGTAGCACAGATACGCAGTATTTT
-	TRBV5-5	TRBJ1-2	-	CASSPGGIYGYTF	TGTGCCAGCAGCCCGGGAGGGATCTATGGCTACACCTTC
-	TRBV6-1	TRBJ1-1	-	CASSEALQGLGGNTEAFF	TGTGCCAGCAGTGAAGCGCTACAGGGTCTCGGCGGGAACACTGAAGCTTTCTTT
-	TRBV20-1	TRBJ1-4	-	CSAKGMTQLFF	TGCAGTGCTAAGGGGATGACCCAACTGTTTTTT
TRBD1	TRBV10-3	TRBJ1-1	once	CAISETTGGSEAFF	TGTGCCATCAGTGAAACGACAGGGGGCTCTGAAGCTTTCTTT
-	TRBV28	TRBJ1-6	-	CASKGTVTRNSPLHF	TGTGCCAGCAAGGGAACGGTTACTAGGAATTCACCCCTCCACTTT
TRBD1	TRBV18	TRBJ1-1	-	CASSVGQGTEAFF	TGTGCCAGCTCAGTCGGACAGGGCACTGAAGCTTTCTTT
TRBD1	TRBV7-2	TRBJ1-4	-	CASSWGQGINEKLFF	TGTGCCAGCAGCTGGGGACAGGGTATTAATGAAAAACTGTTTTTT
-	TRBV3-1/TRBV3-2	TRBJ2-7	-	CASSQDWTPPYEQYF	TGTGCCAGCAGCCAAGATTGGACTCCTCCCTACGAGCAGTACTTC
-	TRBV7-2	TRBJ2-5	-	CASSSVGNFQETQYF	TGTGCCAGCAGCTCCGTGGGCAACTTCCAAGAGACCCAGTACTTC